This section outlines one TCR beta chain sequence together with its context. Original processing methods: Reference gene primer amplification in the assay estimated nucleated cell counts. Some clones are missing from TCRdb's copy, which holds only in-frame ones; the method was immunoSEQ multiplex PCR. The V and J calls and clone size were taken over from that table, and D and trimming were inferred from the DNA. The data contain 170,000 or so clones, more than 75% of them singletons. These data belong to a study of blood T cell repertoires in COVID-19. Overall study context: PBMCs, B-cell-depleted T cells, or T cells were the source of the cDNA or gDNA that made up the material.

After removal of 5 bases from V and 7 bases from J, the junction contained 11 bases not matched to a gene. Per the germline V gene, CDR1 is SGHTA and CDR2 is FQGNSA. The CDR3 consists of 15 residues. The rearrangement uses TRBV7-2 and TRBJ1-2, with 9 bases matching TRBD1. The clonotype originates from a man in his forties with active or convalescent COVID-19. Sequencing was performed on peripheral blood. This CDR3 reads CASSERTGVSSGYTF. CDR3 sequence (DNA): TGTGCCAGCAGCGAGAGGACAGGGGTTTCCAGTGGCTACACCTTC.